This TCR beta chain was obtained from a study of T and B cells in COVID-19 patients. Study at large: Comorbidities linked to unfavorable COVID-19 outcome were present in about 90% of the roughly 20 active-infection patients. Notes on the study in general: CD4+, regulatory T cell, CD8+ and sorted SARS-CoV-2-responsive or tetramer+ T cells were not yet sequenced. Symptomatic-phase blood samples from mildly ill patients and early samples from severe cases were scarce. Exclusive to the recovered cohort were thousands of TCR clusters, over 25 of them with low generation probability.

Multiplex PCR with BIOMED2 TRB-A/B primer pools amplified TRB rearrangements. In TCRdb, the multiplex PCR reads were re-called with MiXCR into one record per CDR3 protein. The sample includes about 4,100 distinct CDR3 sequences, around 25% of them seen just once. This clonotype is termed medium-sized (0.01 to 0.1%). Its antigen is not identified. Each TRB amplification used roughly 220-550 ng of genomic DNA from blood. The sequence was obtained from a human donor with active COVID-19. Sequencing used blood.

CDR3 in amino acids: CASSPGQGNEQYF. The CDR3 DNA is TGTGCCAGCTCCCCGGGACAGGGGAACGAGCAGTACTTC. V is TRBV27 and J is TRBJ2-7, with 10 bases aligning to TRBD1. The V and J ends lost 8 bases and 5 bases, in that order; junction bases with no gene match: 6. The CDR3 length is 13 residues. Germline V gene data show CDR1 as MNHEY and CDR2 as SMNVEV (reference sequence).